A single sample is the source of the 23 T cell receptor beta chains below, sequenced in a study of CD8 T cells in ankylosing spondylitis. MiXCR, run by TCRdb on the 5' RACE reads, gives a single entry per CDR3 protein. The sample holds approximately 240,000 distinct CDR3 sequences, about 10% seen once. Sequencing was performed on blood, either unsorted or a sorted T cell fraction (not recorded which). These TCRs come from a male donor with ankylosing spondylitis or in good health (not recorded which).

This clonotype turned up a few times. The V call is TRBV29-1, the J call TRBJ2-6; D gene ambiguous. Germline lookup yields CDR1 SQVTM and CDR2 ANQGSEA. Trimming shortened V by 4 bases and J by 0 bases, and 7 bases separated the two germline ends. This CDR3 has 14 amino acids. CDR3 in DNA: TGCAGCGTTGGACACCTCTCTGGGGCCAACGTCCTGACTTTC. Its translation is CSVGHLSGANVLTF.

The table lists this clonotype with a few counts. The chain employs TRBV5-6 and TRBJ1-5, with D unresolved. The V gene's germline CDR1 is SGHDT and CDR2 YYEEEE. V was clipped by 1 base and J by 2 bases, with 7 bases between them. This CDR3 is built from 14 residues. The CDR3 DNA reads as TGTGCCAGCAGCTTGTACTCTGGCAATCAGCCCCAGCATTTT. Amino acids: CASSLYSGNQPQHF.

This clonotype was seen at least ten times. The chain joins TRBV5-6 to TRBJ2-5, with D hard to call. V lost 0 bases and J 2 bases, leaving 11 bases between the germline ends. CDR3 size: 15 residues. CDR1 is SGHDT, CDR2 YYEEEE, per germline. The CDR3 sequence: CASSLGGILQETQYF. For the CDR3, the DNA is TGTGCCAGCAGCTTGGGTGGGATCTTACAAGAGACCCAGTACTTC.

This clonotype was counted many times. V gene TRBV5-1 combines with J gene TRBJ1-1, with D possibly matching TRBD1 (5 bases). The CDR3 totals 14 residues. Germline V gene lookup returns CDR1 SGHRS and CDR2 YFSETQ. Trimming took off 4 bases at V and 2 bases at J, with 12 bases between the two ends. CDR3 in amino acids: CASSAHGANTEAFF. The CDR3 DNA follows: TGCGCCAGCAGCGCTCATGGGGCTAACACTGAAGCTTTCTTT.

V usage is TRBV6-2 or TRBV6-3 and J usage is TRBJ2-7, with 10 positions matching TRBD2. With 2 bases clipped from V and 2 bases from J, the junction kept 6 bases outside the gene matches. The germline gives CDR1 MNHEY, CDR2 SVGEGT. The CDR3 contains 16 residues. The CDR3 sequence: CASSYGRAGGPYEQYF. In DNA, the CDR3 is TGTGCCAGCAGTTACGGGAGAGCGGGAGGGCCCTACGAGCAGTACTTC.

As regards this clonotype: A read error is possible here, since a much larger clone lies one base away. The DNA of the CDR3 is TGTGTCAGTAGTACGAACAGGGGAAGCAATCAGCCCCAGCATTTT. Residues: CVSSTNRGSNQPQHF. The chain links TRBV19 to TRBJ1-5; 7 bases align to TRBD1. This CDR3 has 15 amino acids. Germline V gene lookup returns CDR1 LNHDA and CDR2 SQIVND (reference sequence).

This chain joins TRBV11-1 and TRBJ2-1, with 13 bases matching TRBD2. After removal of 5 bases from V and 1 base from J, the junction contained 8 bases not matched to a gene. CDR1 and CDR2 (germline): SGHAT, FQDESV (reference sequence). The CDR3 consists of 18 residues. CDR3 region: CASSPGLAGETSYNEQFF. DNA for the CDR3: TGTGCCAGCAGCCCCGGACTAGCGGGAGAAACTTCCTACAATGAGCAGTTCTTC. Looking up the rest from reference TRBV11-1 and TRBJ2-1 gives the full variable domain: EAEVAQSPRYKITEKSQAVAFWCDPISGHATLYWYRQILGQGPELLVQFQDESVVDDSQLPKDRFSAERLKGVDSTLKIQPAELGDSAMYLCASSPGLAGETSYNEQFFGPGTRLTVL.

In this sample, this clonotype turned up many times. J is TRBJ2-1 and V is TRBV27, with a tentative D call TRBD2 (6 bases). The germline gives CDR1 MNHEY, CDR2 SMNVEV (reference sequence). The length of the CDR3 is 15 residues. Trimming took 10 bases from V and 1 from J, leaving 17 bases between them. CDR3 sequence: CATSQGLPSYNEQFF. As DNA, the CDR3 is TGTGCCACTTCCCAGGGACTTCCTTCCTACAATGAGCAGTTCTTC.

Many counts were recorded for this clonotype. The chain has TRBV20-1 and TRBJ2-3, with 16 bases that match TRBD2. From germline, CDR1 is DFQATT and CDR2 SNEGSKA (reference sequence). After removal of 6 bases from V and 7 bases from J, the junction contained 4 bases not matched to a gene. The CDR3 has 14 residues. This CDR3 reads CSAGTSGGANTQYF. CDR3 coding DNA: TGCAGTGCCGGGACTAGCGGGGGGGCCAATACGCAGTATTTT.

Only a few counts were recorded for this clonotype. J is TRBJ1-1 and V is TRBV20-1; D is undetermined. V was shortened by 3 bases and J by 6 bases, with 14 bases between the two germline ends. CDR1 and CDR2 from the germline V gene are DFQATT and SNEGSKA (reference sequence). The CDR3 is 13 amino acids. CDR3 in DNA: TGCAGTGCTAGTAGCGGGTTTGACTCTGAAGCTTTCTTT. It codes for CSASSGFDSEAFF.

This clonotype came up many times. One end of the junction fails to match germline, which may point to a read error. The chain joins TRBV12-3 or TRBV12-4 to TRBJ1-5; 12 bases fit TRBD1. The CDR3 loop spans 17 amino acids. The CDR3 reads CASSYTRGTGGNQPQHF. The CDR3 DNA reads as TGTGCCAGCAGTTATACTAGAGGGACAGGGGGCAACCAGCCCCAGCATTTT.

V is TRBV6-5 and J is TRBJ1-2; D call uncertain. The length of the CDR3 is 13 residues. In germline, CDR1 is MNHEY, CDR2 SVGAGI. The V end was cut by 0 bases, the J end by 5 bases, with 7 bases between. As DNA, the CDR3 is TGTGCCAGCAGTTACTCTCAAGGATATGGCTACACCTTC. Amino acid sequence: CASSYSQGYGYTF.

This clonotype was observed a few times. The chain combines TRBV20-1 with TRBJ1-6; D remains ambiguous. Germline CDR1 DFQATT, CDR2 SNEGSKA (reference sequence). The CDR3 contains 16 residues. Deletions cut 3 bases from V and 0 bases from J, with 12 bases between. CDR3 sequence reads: CSASNQRSSYNSPLHF. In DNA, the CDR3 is TGCAGTGCTAGTAACCAGAGAAGCTCCTATAATTCACCCCTCCACTTT.

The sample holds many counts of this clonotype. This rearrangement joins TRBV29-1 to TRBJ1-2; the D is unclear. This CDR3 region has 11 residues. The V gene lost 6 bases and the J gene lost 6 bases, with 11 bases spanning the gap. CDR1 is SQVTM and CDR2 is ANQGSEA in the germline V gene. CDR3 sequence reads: CSVDGTDGYTF. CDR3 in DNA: TGCAGCGTCGACGGTACCGATGGCTACACCTTC. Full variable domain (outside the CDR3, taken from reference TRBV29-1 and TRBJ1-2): SAVISQKPSRDICQRGTSLTIQCQVDSQVTMMFWYRQQPGQSLTLIATANQGSEATYESGFVIDKFPISRPNLTFSTLTVSNMSPEDSSIYLCSVDGTDGYTFGSGTRLTVV.

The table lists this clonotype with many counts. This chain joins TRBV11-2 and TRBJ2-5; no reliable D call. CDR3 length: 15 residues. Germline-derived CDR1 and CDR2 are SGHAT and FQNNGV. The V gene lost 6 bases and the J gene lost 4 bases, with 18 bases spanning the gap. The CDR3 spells CASRGWWPSRETQYF. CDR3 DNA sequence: TGTGCCAGCAGAGGATGGTGGCCTTCCCGAGAGACCCAGTACTTC.

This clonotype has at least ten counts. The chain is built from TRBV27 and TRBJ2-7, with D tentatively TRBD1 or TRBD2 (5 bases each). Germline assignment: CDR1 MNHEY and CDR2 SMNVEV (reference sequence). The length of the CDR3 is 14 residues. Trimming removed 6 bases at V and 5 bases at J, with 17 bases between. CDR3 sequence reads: CASSETRGVDEQYF. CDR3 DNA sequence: TGTGCCAGCAGCGAGACCCGAGGGGTCGACGAGCAGTACTTC.

The CDR3: CASSMGAPGTAQYF. In DNA form, the CDR3 reads TGTGCCAGTAGTATGGGGGCCCCCGGGACGGCGCAGTATTTT. V gene TRBV19 combines with J gene TRBJ2-3; TRBD1 is a possible D gene (6 bases). The CDR3 runs 14 residues. The germline V gene encodes CDR1 LNHDA and CDR2 SQIVND (reference sequence). Trimming cost V 3 bases and J 10 bases, with 17 bases left between them. The full variable domain, rest sourced from reference TRBV19 and TRBJ2-3, is DGGITQSPKYLFRKEGQNVTLSCEQNLNHDAMYWYRQDPGQGLRLIYYSQIVNDFQKGDIAEGYSVSREKKESFPLTVTSAQKNPTAFYLCASSMGAPGTAQYFGPGTRLTVL.

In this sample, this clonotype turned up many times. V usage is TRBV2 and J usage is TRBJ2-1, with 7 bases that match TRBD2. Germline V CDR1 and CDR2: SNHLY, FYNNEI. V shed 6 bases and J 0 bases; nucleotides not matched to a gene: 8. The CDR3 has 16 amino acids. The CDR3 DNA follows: TGTGCCAGCAGGGCGGAGCGCGGGAGCTCCTACAATGAGCAGTTCTTC. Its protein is CASRAERGSSYNEQFF.

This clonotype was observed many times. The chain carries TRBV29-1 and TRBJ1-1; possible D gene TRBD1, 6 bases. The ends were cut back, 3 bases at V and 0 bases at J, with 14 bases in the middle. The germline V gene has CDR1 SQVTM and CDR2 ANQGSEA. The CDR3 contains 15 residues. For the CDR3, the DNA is TGCAGCGTTGATCACCCCAGGGGTTTGAACACTGAAGCTTTCTTT. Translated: CSVDHPRGLNTEAFF. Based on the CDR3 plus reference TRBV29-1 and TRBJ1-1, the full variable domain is SAVISQKPSRDICQRGTSLTIQCQVDSQVTMMFWYRQQPGQSLTLIATANQGSEATYESGFVIDKFPISRPNLTFSTLTVSNMSPEDSSIYLCSVDHPRGLNTEAFFGQGTRLTVV.

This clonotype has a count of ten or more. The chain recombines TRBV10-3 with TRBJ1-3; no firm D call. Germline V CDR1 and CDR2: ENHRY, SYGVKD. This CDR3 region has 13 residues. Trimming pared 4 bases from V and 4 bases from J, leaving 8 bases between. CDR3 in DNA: TGTGCCATCAGTGGGATGGAGGGAAACACCATATATTTT. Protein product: CAISGMEGNTIYF.

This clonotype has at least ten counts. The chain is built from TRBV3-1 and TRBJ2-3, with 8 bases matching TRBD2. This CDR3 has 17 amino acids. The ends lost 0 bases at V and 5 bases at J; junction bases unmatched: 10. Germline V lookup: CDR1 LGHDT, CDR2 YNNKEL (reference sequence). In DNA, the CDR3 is TGTGCCAGCAGCCAAGACATACGTCGGGAGGGTCTAGATACGCAGTATTTT. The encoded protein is CASSQDIRREGLDTQYF.

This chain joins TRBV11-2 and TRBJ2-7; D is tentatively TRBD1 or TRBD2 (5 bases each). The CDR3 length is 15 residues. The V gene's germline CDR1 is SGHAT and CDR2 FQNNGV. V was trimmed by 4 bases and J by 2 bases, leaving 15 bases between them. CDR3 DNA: TGTGCCAGCAGCTACAGGAGCGAGGGCGCCTACGAGCAGTACTTC. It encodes CASSYRSEGAYEQYF.

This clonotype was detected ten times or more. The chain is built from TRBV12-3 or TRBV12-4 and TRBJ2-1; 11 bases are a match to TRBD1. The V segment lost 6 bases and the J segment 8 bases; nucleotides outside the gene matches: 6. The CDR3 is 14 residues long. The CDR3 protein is CASSRTGGIDEQFF. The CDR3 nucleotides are TGTGCCAGCAGCCGGACAGGGGGCATAGATGAGCAGTTCTTC.